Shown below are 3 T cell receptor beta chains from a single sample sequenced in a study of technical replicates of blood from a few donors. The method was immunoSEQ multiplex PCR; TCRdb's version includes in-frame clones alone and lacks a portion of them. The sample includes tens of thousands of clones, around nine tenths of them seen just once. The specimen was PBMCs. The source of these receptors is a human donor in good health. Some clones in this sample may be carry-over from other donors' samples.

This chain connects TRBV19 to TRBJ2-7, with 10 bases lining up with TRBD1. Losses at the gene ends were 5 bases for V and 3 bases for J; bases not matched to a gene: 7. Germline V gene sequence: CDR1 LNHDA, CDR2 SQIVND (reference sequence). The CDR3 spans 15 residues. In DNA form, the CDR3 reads TGTGCCAGTAGTGGGGGGGGGACAGGGGACTACGAGCAGTACTTC. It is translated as CASSGGGTGDYEQYF.

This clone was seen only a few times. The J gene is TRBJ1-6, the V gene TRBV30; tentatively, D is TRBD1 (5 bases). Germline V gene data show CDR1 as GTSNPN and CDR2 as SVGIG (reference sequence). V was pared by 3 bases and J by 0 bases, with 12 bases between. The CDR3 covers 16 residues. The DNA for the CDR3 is TGTGCCTGGAGCCTGGGGCAGAGCTCCTATAATTCACCCCTCCACTTT. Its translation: CAWSLGQSSYNSPLHF. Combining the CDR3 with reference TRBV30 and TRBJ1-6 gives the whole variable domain SQTIHQWPATLVQPVGSPLSLECTVEGTSNPNLYWYRQAAGRGLQLLFYSVGIGQISSEVPQNLSASRPQDRQFILSSKKLLLSDSGFYLCAWSLGQSSYNSPLHFGNGTRLTVT.

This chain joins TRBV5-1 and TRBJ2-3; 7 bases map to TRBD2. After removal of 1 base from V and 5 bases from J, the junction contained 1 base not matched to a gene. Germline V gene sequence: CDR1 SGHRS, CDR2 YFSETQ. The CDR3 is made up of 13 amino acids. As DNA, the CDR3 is TGCGCCAGCAGCTTGATAGCGGGAGATACGCAGTATTTT. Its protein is CASSLIAGDTQYF.